These 24 T cell receptor beta chains came from one sample sequenced in a study of PD-1 blockade in mismatch repair-deficient tumors. The repertoire was sequenced with immunoSEQ multiplex PCR; TCRdb's copy has only in-frame clones and lacks some. In the table there are 30,000 to 45,000 clones, approximately 85% of which are singletons. The sample was peripheral blood, taken 76 weeks after starting pembrolizumab. These receptors all come from an adult with mismatch repair-deficient cancer.

J is TRBJ2-2 and V is TRBV27, with 7 nucleotides matching TRBD2. Losses at the gene ends were 6 bases for V and 3 bases for J; bases not matched to a gene: 4. This CDR3 comprises 14 residues. Looked up from germline, CDR1 is MNHEY and CDR2 is SMNVEV (reference sequence). CDR3 bases: TGTGCCAGCAGCTGGACTAGAGACACCGGGGAGCTGTTTTTT. As protein: CASSWTRDTGELFF.

This clone is a singleton in its sample. The chain has TRBV29-1 and TRBJ2-3, with D possibly being TRBD2 (5 bases). V lost 1 base to trimming and J lost 2 bases, with 13 bases between them. The CDR3 sequence is 15 residues long. Germline values: CDR1 SQVTM, CDR2 ANQGSEA. The CDR3 reads CSVEGGRGATDTQYF. The CDR3 region has the DNA TGCAGCGTTGAAGGAGGGAGAGGTGCCACAGATACGCAGTATTTT.

The V and J genes are TRBV7-2 and TRBJ2-2; D is possibly TRBD1 (6 bases). Germline CDR1 is SGHTA and CDR2 is FQGNSA. The CDR3 runs 13 residues. V was trimmed by 6 bases and J by 4 bases, leaving 9 bases between them. The CDR3 nucleotides read TGTGCCAGCAGACGGGACACCACCGGGGAGCTGTTTTTT. This gives the protein CASRRDTTGELFF.

The rearrangement uses TRBV11-2 and TRBJ2-3, with D possibly TRBD2 on 5 matching bases. The V gene's germline CDR1 is SGHAT and CDR2 FQNNGV. This CDR3 spans 14 amino acids. V lost 5 bases to trimming and J lost 0 bases, with 9 bases between them. The CDR3 coding sequence is TGTGCCAGCAGCGCCGGGGTCAGCACAGATACGCAGTATTTT. Protein sequence: CASSAGVSTDTQYF.

The rearrangement joins TRBV11-3 to TRBJ2-7; the D is unclear. Trimming removed 5 bases at V and 5 bases at J, with 16 bases between. CDR1 SGHNT and CDR2 YENEEA come from the germline V gene. This CDR3 is built from 14 residues. This chain's CDR3 is CASSPTPPGDEQYF. In nucleotides, the CDR3 is TGTGCCAGCAGCCCCACCCCCCCCGGAGACGAGCAGTACTTC. Full variable domain (missing parts from reference TRBV11-3 and TRBJ2-7): EAGVVQSPRYKIIEKKQPVAFWCNPISGHNTLYWYLQNLGQGPELLIRYENEEAVDDSQLPKDRFSAERLKGVDSTLKIQPAELGDSAVYLCASSPTPPGDEQYFGPGTRLTVT.

This chain uses TRBV9 with TRBJ2-6; perhaps D is TRBD1 or TRBD2 (5 bases each). Germline V gene data show CDR1 as SGDLS and CDR2 as YYNGEE. The CDR3 is 18 amino acids. V dropped 0 bases and J dropped 4 bases, with 17 bases sitting between them. The CDR3 region is CASSVATGPRRGANVLTF. The CDR3 DNA sequence: TGTGCCAGCAGCGTAGCTACAGGACCCAGGAGGGGGGCCAACGTCCTGACTTTC.

This chain uses TRBV30 with TRBJ1-1; no clear D gene. There are 13 residues in the CDR3. From germline, CDR1 is GTSNPN and CDR2 SVGIG (reference sequence). Trimming cost V 1 base and J 1 base, with 7 bases left between them. CDR3 DNA sequence: TGTGCCTGGAGTGGACCGAAGAACACTGAAGCTTTCTTT. It translates to CAWSGPKNTEAFF.

The rearrangement uses TRBV15 and TRBJ2-1; TRBD2 agrees at 7 bases. The trim removed 5 bases at V and 4 bases at J, leaving 5 bases unmatched. The CDR3 has 14 amino acids. CDR1 and CDR2 (germline): LNHNV, YYDKDF (reference sequence). This CDR3 reads CATSYGGSYNEQFF. CDR3 nucleotides: TGTGCCACCAGCTACGGCGGGAGTTACAATGAGCAGTTCTTC. The complete variable domain, with remaining parts taken from reference TRBV15 and TRBJ2-1, reads DAMVIQNPRYQVTQFGKPVTLSCSQTLNHNVMYWYQQKSSQAPKLLFHYYDKDFNNEADTPDNFQSRRPNTSFCFLDIRSPGLGDTAMYLCATSYGGSYNEQFFGPGTRLTVL.

V usage is TRBV5-1 and J usage is TRBJ1-4; D gene ambiguous. The CDR3 spans 16 residues. The germline gives CDR1 SGHRS, CDR2 YFSETQ. The germline V and J ends were trimmed by 0 bases and 1 base, with 10 bases remaining between them. The CDR3 here is CASSLDGSRTNEKLFF. CDR3 nucleotide sequence: TGCGCCAGCAGCTTGGATGGGTCTCGAACTAATGAAAAACTGTTTTTT. Based on the CDR3 plus reference TRBV5-1 and TRBJ1-4, the full variable domain is KAGVTQTPRYLIKTRGQQVTLSCSPISGHRSVSWYQQTPGQGLQFLFEYFSETQRNKGNFPGRFSGRQFSNSRSEMNVSTLELGDSALYLCASSLDGSRTNEKLFFGSGTQLSVL.

About this clone itself: Mismatch with germline at one junction end may stem from a read error. The rearrangement uses TRBV7-7 and TRBJ2-5; tentatively, D is TRBD1 or TRBD2 (5 bases each). The CDR3 totals 14 residues. Germline CDR1 reads SSHAT; CDR2 reads FNYEAQ (reference sequence). Here the CDR3 DNA reads TGTGCTAGCAGCTTAGACGGGACCCAAGAGACCCAGTACTTC. Its protein product is CASSLDGTQETQYF. The variable domain in full, completed from reference TRBV7-7 and TRBJ2-5, reads GAGVSQSPRYKVTKRGQDVTLRCDPISSHATLYWYQQALGQGPEFLTYFNYEAQPDKSGLPSDRFSAERPEGSISTLTIQRTEQRDSAMYRCASSLDGTQETQYFGPGTRLLVL.

For the CDR3, the DNA is TGTGCCAGCAGCCCAGGGACTAGCGGGAGAGGGTTCGATGAGCAGTTCTTC. Protein sequence: CASSPGTSGRGFDEQFF. The chain is built from TRBV9 and TRBJ2-1; TRBD2 agrees at 14 bases. CDR3 length equals 17 residues. Germline V gene lookup returns CDR1 SGDLS and CDR2 YYNGEE. The V gene end was trimmed by 4 bases and the J gene end by 8 bases; junction bases not matched to a gene: 11.

The V gene is TRBV13, the J gene TRBJ2-7, with a weak D call TRBD2 (6 bases). This CDR3 is 14 amino acids long. Germline CDR1 PRHDT, CDR2 FYEKMQ (reference sequence). V was cut by 3 bases and J by 7 bases, with 16 bases left in between. CDR3 residues: CASSFGQGGGEQYF. Written as DNA, the CDR3 is TGTGCCAGCAGCTTCGGGCAGGGAGGAGGGGAGCAGTACTTC. Filled out from reference TRBV13 and TRBJ2-7, the complete variable domain reads AAGVIQSPRHLIKEKRETATLKCYPIPRHDTVYWYQQGPGQDPQFLISFYEKMQSDKGSIPDRFSAQQFSDYHSELNMSSLELGDSALYFCASSFGQGGGEQYFGPGTRLTVT.

The J gene is TRBJ2-7, the V gene TRBV11-2, with 8 bases fitting TRBD1. Germline CDR1 reads SGHAT; CDR2 reads FQNNGV. The CDR3 is made up of 14 amino acids. Trimming at V came to 5 bases and at J to 1 base, leaving 4 bases not matched to a gene. This CDR3 is CASSMRTGSYEQYF. The CDR3 bases are TGTGCCAGCAGCATGCGGACAGGGTCCTACGAGCAGTACTTC.

This clone was seen just once. A read error may produce the germline difference seen at one junction end. The V gene is TRBV30, the J gene TRBJ1-1, with a possible D match to TRBD1 (6 bases). CDR1 and CDR2 from the germline V gene are GTSNPN and SVGIG (reference sequence). The CDR3 is 11 residues long. DNA of the CDR3: TGTGCCTGGAGTGATACAGGGCGAAAGGCATTT. Amino acids: CAWSDTGRKAF.

V gene TRBV29-1 combines with J gene TRBJ1-3, with D hard to call. The CDR3 covers 14 residues. CDR1 is SQVTM, CDR2 ANQGSEA, per germline. V lost 5 bases, J lost 0 bases, and 11 bases lay in between. For the CDR3, the DNA is TGCAGCGTTTCCCGGGATAACTCTGGAAACACCATATATTTT. This sequence encodes CSVSRDNSGNTIYF.

The rearrangement links TRBV27 to TRBJ2-2, with D unclear. Germline loops: CDR1 MNHEY, CDR2 SMNVEV (reference sequence). This CDR3 spans 15 amino acids. V lost 5 bases, J lost 5 bases, and 15 bases lay in between. The CDR3: CASSLSRVETGELFF. The CDR3 nucleotides read TGTGCCAGCAGTCTCTCAAGGGTAGAGACCGGGGAGCTGTTTTTT.

The chain uses TRBV18 and TRBJ1-4, with unresolved D. Trimming took off 2 bases at V and 8 bases at J, with 12 bases between the two ends. The germline V gene has CDR1 KGHSH and CDR2 LQKENI. This CDR3 region has 14 residues. CDR3 in amino acids: CASSPSQLGEKLFF. DNA for the CDR3: TGTGCCAGCTCACCATCGCAGCTAGGGGAAAAACTGTTTTTT.

The chain carries TRBV27 and TRBJ2-1, with D unresolved. Trimming removed 5 bases from V and 9 bases from J, with 17 bases in between. The CDR3 length is 14 residues. CDR1 and CDR2 from the germline V gene are MNHEY and SMNVEV (reference sequence). The CDR3 reads CASSPRSIGGEQFF. The CDR3 DNA sequence: TGTGCCAGCAGTCCTCGGTCCATAGGTGGTGAGCAGTTCTTC.

The count of this clone is one. V and J are TRBV10-3 and TRBJ2-7; TRBD2 might be the D (6 bases). The germline V gene encodes CDR1 ENHRY and CDR2 SYGVKD. The length of the CDR3 is 15 residues. Trimming took off 3 bases at V and 5 bases at J, with 17 bases between the two ends. DNA for the CDR3: TGTGCCATCAGTGATTGGGAGGTGGGCGGGGACGAGCAGTACTTC. Its translation: CAISDWEVGGDEQYF.

V usage is TRBV9 and J usage is TRBJ2-4; D might be TRBD2 (6 bases). The CDR3 sequence is 15 residues long. V lost 4 bases, J lost 7 bases, and 18 bases lay in between. Germline CDR1 SGDLS, CDR2 YYNGEE. CDR3 loop: CASSPRVGGENIQYF. As DNA, the CDR3 is TGTGCCAGCAGCCCCAGAGTGGGAGGTGAGAACATTCAGTACTTC.

As concerns this clone: The junction and the germline gene differ at one end; a read error may be behind it. The CDR3 DNA reads as TGTGCTAGCAGCCCCGGACTAGCGGGGGCCACAGATACGCAGTATTTT. The encoded protein is CASSPGLAGATDTQYF. This rearrangement joins TRBV7-7 to TRBJ2-3, with TRBD2 matching over 13 bases. CDR3 size: 16 residues. CDR1 is SSHAT and CDR2 is FNYEAQ in the germline V gene (reference sequence).

This clone was picked up one time. The chain uses TRBV5-1 and TRBJ2-3; D might be TRBD2 (5 bases). Per germline, CDR1 SGHRS and CDR2 YFSETQ. This CDR3 region has 15 residues. The ends were cut back, 0 bases at V and 2 bases at J, with 10 bases in the middle. As DNA, the CDR3 is TGCGCCAGCAGCTTGGCCGGACTTCTCACAGATACGCAGTATTTT. This encodes CASSLAGLLTDTQYF.

The rearrangement uses TRBV5-1 and TRBJ2-7, with 10 bases lining up with TRBD2. V lost 4 bases and J lost 0; bases outside the gene matches: 10. The CDR3 runs to 17 residues. The germline V gene has CDR1 SGHRS and CDR2 YFSETQ. In DNA form, the CDR3 reads TGCGCCAGCAGCATCTGGCCTAGCGGGAGTAGCTCCTACGAGCAGTACTTC. Amino acid sequence: CASSIWPSGSSSYEQYF.

This clone showed up just a few times. The rearrangement uses TRBV5-1 and TRBJ2-3; TRBD2 aligns across 10 bases. CDR1 SGHRS and CDR2 YFSETQ come from the germline V gene. The CDR3 contains 17 residues. The V gene end was trimmed by 0 bases and the J gene end by 3 bases; junction bases not matched to a gene: 7. The CDR3 loop is CASSLEASGRRTDTQYF. In DNA form, the CDR3 reads TGCGCCAGCAGCTTGGAGGCTAGCGGGAGAAGAACAGATACGCAGTATTTT.